This T cell receptor beta chain was found in a study of T cells in Graves' hyperthyroidism and ophthalmopathy. Researchers took RNA transcripts and amplified the TCR beta CDR3 regions from them. The HTBI primer set served for first-round RT-PCR of the TCR CDR3. TCRdb reprocessed the multiplex PCR reads with MiXCR, giving one entry per CDR3 protein. The sample consists of 500,000 to 750,000 distinct CDR3 sequences, 15% to 19% of them appearing once. Study-wide results and caveats: Most expanded thyroid clonotypes above 0.001 recurred in blood.

This clonotype was found a few times. The antigen is not known. V lost 2 bases, J lost 0 bases, and 8 bases lay in between. The germline gives CDR1 LGHNT, CDR2 FRNRAP. This CDR3 has 15 amino acids. Patients between 18 and 65 years old had hyperthyroidism, newly diagnosed and lasting under 2 months. Fresh 10 ml peripheral blood yielded PBMCs. The chain is built from TRBV12-5 and TRBJ1-3, with D uncertain. The TCR originated in a woman in her thirties with Graves' hyperthyroidism. The sequenced material came from blood. The CDR3 reads CASGLRRLSGNTIYF. In nucleotides, the CDR3 is TGTGCTAGTGGTTTGCGACGCCTCTCTGGAAACACCATATATTTT.